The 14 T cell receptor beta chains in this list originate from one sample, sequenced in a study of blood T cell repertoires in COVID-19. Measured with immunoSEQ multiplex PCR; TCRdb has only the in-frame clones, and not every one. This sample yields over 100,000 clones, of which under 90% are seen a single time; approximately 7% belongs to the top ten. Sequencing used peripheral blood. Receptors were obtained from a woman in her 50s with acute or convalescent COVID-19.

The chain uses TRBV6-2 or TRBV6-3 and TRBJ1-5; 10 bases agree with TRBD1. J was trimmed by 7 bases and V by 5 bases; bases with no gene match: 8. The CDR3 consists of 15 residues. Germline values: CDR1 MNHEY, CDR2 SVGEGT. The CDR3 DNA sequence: TGTGCCAGCAGTAAACTGGGACAGGGGAGACAGCCCCAGCATTTT. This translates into CASSKLGQGRQPQHF.

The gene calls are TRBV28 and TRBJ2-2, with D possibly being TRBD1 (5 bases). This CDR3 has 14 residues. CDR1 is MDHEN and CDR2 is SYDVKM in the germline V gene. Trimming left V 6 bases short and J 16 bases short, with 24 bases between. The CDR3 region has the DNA TGTGCCAGCAGCAACCAAAATGGGGCTTTAGGGTCGTTTTTT. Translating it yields CASSNQNGALGSFF.

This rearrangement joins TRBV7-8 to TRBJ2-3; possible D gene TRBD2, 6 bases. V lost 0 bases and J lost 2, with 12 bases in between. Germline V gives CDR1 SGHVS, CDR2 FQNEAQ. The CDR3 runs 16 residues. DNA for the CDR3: TGTGCCAGCAGCTTAGCGTCTTGGGGACTCACAGATACGCAGTATTTT. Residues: CASSLASWGLTDTQYF. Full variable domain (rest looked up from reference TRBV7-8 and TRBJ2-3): GAGVSQSPRYKVAKRGQDVALRCDPISGHVSLFWYQQALGQGPEFLTYFQNEAQLDKSGLPSDRFFAERPEGSVSTLKIQRTQQEDSAVYLCASSLASWGLTDTQYFGPGTRLTVL.

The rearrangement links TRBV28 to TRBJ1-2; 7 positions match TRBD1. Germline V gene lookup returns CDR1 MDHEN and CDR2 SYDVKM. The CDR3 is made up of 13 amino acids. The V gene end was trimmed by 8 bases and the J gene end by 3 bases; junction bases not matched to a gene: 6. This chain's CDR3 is CASDTGAHYGYTF. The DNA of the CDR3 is TGTGCCAGCGATACAGGGGCGCACTATGGCTACACCTTC.

Written as DNA, the CDR3 is TGTGCCAGCAGCGTAGGGTTCCAGGAAATCTATAATTCACCCCTCCACTTT. Its protein product is CASSVGFQEIYNSPLHF. This chain connects TRBV9 to TRBJ1-6, with no clear D. In germline, CDR1 is SGDLS, CDR2 YYNGEE. This CDR3 region has 17 residues. The V gene lost 0 bases and the J gene lost 3 bases, with 13 bases spanning the gap.

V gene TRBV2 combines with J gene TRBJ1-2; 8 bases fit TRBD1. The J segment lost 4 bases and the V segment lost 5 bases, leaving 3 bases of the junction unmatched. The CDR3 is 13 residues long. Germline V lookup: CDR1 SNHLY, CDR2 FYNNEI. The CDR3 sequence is CASSPGQGYGYTF. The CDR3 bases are TGTGCCAGCAGTCCCGGACAGGGCTATGGCTACACCTTC.

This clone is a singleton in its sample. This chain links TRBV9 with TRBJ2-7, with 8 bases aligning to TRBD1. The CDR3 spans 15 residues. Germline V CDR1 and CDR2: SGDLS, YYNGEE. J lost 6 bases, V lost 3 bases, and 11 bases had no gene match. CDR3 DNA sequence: TGTGCCAGCAGCGCCCTGGGACAGGTTTCGGGCGAGCAGTACTTC. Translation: CASSALGQVSGEQYF.

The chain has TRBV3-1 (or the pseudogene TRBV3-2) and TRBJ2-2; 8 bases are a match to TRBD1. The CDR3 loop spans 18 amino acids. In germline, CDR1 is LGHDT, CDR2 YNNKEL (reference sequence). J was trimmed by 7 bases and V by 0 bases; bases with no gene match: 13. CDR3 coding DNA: TGTGCCAGCAGCCAAGATCTAGGGAGCAGGGGGCGCGGCGGGGAGCTGTTTTTT. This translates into CASSQDLGSRGRGGELFF.

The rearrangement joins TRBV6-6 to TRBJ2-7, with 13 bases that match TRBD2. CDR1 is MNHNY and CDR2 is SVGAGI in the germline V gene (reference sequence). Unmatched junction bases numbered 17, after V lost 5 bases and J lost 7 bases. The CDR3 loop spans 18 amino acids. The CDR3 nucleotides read TGTGCCAGCAGTCTCCGGGGACTAGCGGGAACCGATAGGAGAGAGCAGTACTTC. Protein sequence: CASSLRGLAGTDRREQYF.

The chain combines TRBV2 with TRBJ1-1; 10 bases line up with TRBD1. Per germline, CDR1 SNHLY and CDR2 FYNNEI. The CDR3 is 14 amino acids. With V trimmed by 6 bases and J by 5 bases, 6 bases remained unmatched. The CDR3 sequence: CASSDRGRGTEAFF. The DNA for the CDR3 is TGTGCCAGCAGCGACAGGGGGCGAGGGACTGAAGCTTTCTTT. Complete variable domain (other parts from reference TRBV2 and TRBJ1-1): EPEVTQTPSHQVTQMGQEVILRCVPISNHLYFYWYRQILGQKVEFLVSFYNNEISEKSEIFDDQFSVERPDGSNFTLKIRSTKLEDSAMYFCASSDRGRGTEAFFGQGTRLTVV.

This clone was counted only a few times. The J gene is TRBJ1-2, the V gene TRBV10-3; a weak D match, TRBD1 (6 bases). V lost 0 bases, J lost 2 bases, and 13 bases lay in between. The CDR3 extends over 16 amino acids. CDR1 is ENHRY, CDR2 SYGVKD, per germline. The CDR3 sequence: CAISESKGVPNYGYTF. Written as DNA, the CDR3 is TGTGCCATCAGTGAGTCGAAGGGGGTTCCAAACTATGGCTACACCTTC.

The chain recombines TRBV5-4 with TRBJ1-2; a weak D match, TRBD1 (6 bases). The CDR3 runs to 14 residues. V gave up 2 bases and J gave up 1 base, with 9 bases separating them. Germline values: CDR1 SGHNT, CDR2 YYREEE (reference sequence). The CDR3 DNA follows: TGTGCCAGCAGCTTTGGACAGAATAACTATGGCTACACCTTC. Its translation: CASSFGQNNYGYTF. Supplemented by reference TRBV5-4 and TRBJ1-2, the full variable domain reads ETGVTQSPTHLIKTRGQQVTLRCSSQSGHNTVSWYQQALGQGPQFIFQYYREEENGRGNFPPRFSGLQFPNYSSELNVNALELDDSALYLCASSFGQNNYGYTFGSGTRLTVV.

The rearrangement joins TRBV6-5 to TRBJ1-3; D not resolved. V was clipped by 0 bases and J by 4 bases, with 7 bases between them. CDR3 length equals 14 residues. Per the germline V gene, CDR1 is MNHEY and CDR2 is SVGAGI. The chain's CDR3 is CASSYSKRGNTIYF. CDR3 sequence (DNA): TGTGCCAGCAGTTACTCGAAGAGGGGAAACACCATATATTTT.

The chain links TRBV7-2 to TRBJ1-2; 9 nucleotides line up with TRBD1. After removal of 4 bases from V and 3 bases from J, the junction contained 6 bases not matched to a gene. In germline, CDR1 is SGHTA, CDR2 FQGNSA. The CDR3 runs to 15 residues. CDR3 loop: CASSSPRQGDYGYTF. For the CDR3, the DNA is TGTGCCAGCAGCTCACCCAGACAGGGGGACTATGGCTACACCTTC.